The clone carrying this T cell receptor (beta chain) was counted only a few times. Unique molecular identifiers were built into the TCRbeta library. TCRdb re-analysed the PCR reads in MiXCR, keeping a single row per CDR3 protein. Found here are about 480,000 distinct CDR3 sequences, roughly an eighth of them singletons; the top ten hold around 5.8%. This CDR3 is 14 amino acids long. J gave up 3 bases and V 10 bases, and 12 bases lay outside the gene matches. Germline CDR1 is ENHRY and CDR2 is SYGVKD. The data derive from a study of T-cell reconstitution after alpha-beta-depleted transplantation in children.

V is TRBV10-3 and J is TRBJ2-7, with TRBD1 matching 7 bases. This receptor was obtained from a human donor who donated a stem cell graft to a child with combined immunodeficiency. The sequencing here drew on PBMCs from the stem cell graft donor, taken from the stem cell graft. The CDR3 here is CATYSPGQNYEQYF. The CDR3 region has the DNA TGTGCCACCTATTCGCCGGGACAGAACTACGAGCAGTACTTC.